The following is a T cell receptor beta chain sequence with its context. Antigen: not known. The junction shows a germline mismatch at one end, possibly a read error. Germline V gene data show CDR1 as SGHVS and CDR2 as FQNEAQ. The CDR3 extends over 16 amino acids. These data originate in a study of cytomegalovirus exposure and HLA in healthy donors. Across the study: Ancestry clustering placed 81% of 300 to 400 genotyped donors in the Caucasian-associated cluster.

13 Jbeta primers and 60 Vbeta primers were used for the PCR. TCRdb's table, derived via immunoSEQ multiplex PCR, lists solely in-frame clones and lacks some. The sample consists of some 120,000 clones, about three quarters of them appearing once. Regarding the study as a whole: It was taken for granted in presence/absence analyses that sequencing depth across donors was roughly uniform. Across HLA loci, a later analysis found differing TCR association rates, with DRB1 most and HLA-C fewest. In vitro testing confirmed three CMV-associated chains as specific for CMV antigens.

The sequence was collected from a human donor in good health. The V call is TRBV7-8, the J call TRBJ1-5; possible D gene TRBD1, 5 bases. Sequencing was done on a sample of PBMCs. As DNA, the CDR3 is TGTGCCGGCAGCTTAGAGGACAACGGTAGCAATCAGCCCCAGCATTTT. Protein product: CAGSLEDNGSNQPQHF.